The present T cell receptor (beta chain) was sequenced within a study of T cells in Graves' hyperthyroidism and ophthalmopathy. Whole-study results and caveats: Blood also showed most of the thyroid clonotypes that were expanded above 0.001.

Germline values: CDR1 SQVTM, CDR2 ANQGSEA. The CDR3 sequence is 16 residues long. Unmatched junction bases numbered 6, after V lost 6 bases and J lost 0 bases. Regions amplified from RNA transcripts were the TCR beta CDR3 regions. The study used the HTBI primer set for a first-round RT-PCR of the TCR CDR3. Via MiXCR, TCRdb re-called the multiplex PCR reads, giving one row per CDR3 protein. The data hold 85,000 to 110,000 distinct CDR3 sequences, with over 45% observed a single time. Diagnoses rested on clinical symptoms, serum thyroxine and TRAb, thyroid ultrasound and orbital computed tomography. Fresh 10 ml peripheral blood yielded PBMCs. As to this clonotype: The antigen remains unidentified.

The material sequenced was blood. V usage is TRBV29-1 and J usage is TRBJ2-1, with TRBD2 identical over 12 bases. The TCR originated in a man between 40 and 49 years old with Graves' hyperthyroidism. The CDR3 nucleotides read TGCAGCGTCGCCGGACTAGCGGGAAGCTCCTACAATGAGCAGTTCTTC. This codes for CSVAGLAGSSYNEQFF.